The count of the clone carrying this T cell receptor beta chain is one. Its specificity is unknown. This sample is drawn from a study of cytomegalovirus exposure and HLA in healthy donors. Across the whole study: The 95 to 150 validation repertoires used a platform that matched the one used for the 550 to 800 first-cohort repertoires, as a later analysis reported. Study-level findings and limits: Some public TCRs appeared in many individuals, while most sequences were rare. Reports described diagnosis of cytomegalovirus status by the classifier as highly specific and sensitive. The authors listed 164 TCR beta chains as cytomegalovirus-associated.

The CDR3 contains 11 residues. Germline lookup yields CDR1 MDHEN and CDR2 SYDVKM. The germline V and J ends were trimmed by 2 bases and 10 bases, with 8 bases remaining between them. The data were produced by immunoSEQ multiplex PCR, yet TCRdb's version contains in-frame clones alone and is incomplete. The repertoire includes 100,000 to 150,000 clones, roughly nine tenths of them detected once, and 2% sits in the top ten. This TCR derives from a woman aged 18-29 years in good health and CMV-seronegative. Material for sequencing was PBMCs. The chain links TRBV28 to TRBJ1-1; D is perhaps TRBD1 (6 bases). CDR3 DNA sequence: TGTGCCAGCAGTTTAAGAGGGGGAGCTTTCTTT. It is translated as CASSLRGGAFF. Combining the CDR3 with reference TRBV28 and TRBJ1-1 gives the whole variable domain DVKVTQSSRYLVKRTGEKVFLECVQDMDHENMFWYRQDPGLGLRLIYFSYDVKMKEKGDIPEGYSVSREKKERFSLILESASTNQTSMYLCASSLRGGAFFGQGTRLTVV.